This T cell receptor beta chain was observed in a study of blood T cells in healthy people across ages. This CDR3 comprises 15 residues. Germline lookup yields CDR1 PRHDT and CDR2 FYEKMQ (reference sequence). Next came a second PCR, run for about 6 to 11 cycles, which used a sample-barcoded 5' primer along with a J-beta primer mix. Template switching added a 12-random-nucleotide identifier to every cDNA molecule. MiXCR was run by TCRdb on the 5' RACE reads, yielding one entry per CDR3 protein. The data hold 730,000 or so distinct CDR3 sequences, with 35% to 45% observed a single time. Notes on the study in general: A roughly linear fall in TCR beta diversity per million T cells was seen with increasing age.

In the case of this clonotype: Its specificity is not known. An end of the junction does not agree with germline; a read error may underlie this.

The rearrangement links TRBV13 to TRBJ1-1; TRBD1 agrees at 7 bases. The receptor's source is a woman in her fifties or sixties in good health. The sequencing input was blood. As DNA, the CDR3 is TGTGCCAGCACCTTATTACTGGGCAGGGGGACCGTCGCTTTCTTT. Protein product: CASTLLLGRGTVAFF.